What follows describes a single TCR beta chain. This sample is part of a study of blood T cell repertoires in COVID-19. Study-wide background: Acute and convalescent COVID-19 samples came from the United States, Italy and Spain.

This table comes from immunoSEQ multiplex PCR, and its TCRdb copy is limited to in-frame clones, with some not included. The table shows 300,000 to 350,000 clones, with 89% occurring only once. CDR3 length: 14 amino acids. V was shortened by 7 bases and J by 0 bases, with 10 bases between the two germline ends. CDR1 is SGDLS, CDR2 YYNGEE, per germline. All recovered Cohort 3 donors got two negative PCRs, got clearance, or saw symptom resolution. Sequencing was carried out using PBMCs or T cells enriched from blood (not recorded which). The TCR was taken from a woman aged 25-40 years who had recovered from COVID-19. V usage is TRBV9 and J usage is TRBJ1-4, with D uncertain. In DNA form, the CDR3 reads TGTGCCAGCGGTCGACTCGCAACTAATGAAAAACTGTTTTTT. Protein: CASGRLATNEKLFF. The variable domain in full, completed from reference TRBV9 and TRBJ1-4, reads DSGVTQTPKHLITATGQRVTLRCSPRSGDLSVYWYQQSLDQGLQFLIQYYNGEERAKGNILERFSAQQFPDLHSELNLSSLELGDSALYFCASGRLATNEKLFFGSGTQLSVL.